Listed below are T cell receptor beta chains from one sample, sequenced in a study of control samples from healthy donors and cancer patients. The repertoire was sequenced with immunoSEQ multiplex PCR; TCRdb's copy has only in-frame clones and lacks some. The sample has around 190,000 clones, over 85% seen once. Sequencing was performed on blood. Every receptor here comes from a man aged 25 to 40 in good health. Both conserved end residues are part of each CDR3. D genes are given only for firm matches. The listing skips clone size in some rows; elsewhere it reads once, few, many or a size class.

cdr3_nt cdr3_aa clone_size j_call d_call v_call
TGTGCCAGCAGTGAACTAGGGTCTAACGAGCAGTACTTC CASSELGSNEQYF NA TRBJ2-7 NA TRBV2
TGTGCCAGCAGCAGGGACAGCCCCTACGAGCAGTACTTC CASSRDSPYEQYF NA TRBJ2-7 TRBD1 TRBV9
TGTGCCAGCAGCTTAGTAGGGACAGGGGGTGAGACCCAGTACTTC CASSLVGTGGETQYF NA TRBJ2-5 TRBD1 TRBV7-9
TGTGCCAGCAGCTTAGGGGGACAGGGGGCGTTTTCACCCCTCCACTTT CASSLGGQGAFSPLHF NA TRBJ1-6 TRBD1 TRBV11-3
TGTGCCAGCAGCGTAGGGGCAGGGGGAACGGACGAGCAGTACTTC CASSVGAGGTDEQYF NA TRBJ2-7 TRBD1 TRBV9
TGTGCCAGCGGAGACTTCCCCAACACCGGGGAGCTGTTTTTT CASGDFPNTGELFF NA TRBJ2-2 NA TRBV6-4
TGTGCCAGCAGCTTAGGACAGGGGAACACTGAAGCTTTCTTT CASSLGQGNTEAFF NA TRBJ1-1 TRBD1 TRBV11-3
TGTGCCAGCAGCAAATCACCGGGGGGTCACACAGATACGCAGTATTTT CASSKSPGGHTDTQYF NA TRBJ2-3 NA TRBV21-1
TGTGCCAGCGCTATAACGGTCCGCCAAGAGACCCAGTACTTC CASAITVRQETQYF NA TRBJ2-5 NA TRBV27
TGTGCCATCAGTCTAAGCGGGGGGGGCTCCTACGAGCAGTACTTC CAISLSGGGSYEQYF NA TRBJ2-7 TRBD2 TRBV10-3
TGTGCCAGCAGCCTCGGACAGGGGGCGAATTCACCCCTCCACTTT CASSLGQGANSPLHF NA TRBJ1-6 TRBD1 TRBV9
TGTGCCAGCAGTTTACAATTTAACTATGGCTACACCTTC CASSLQFNYGYTF NA TRBJ1-2 NA TRBV12-3/TRBV12-4
TGTGCCAGCAGCGCACAGGGTCCCTATGGCTACACCTTC CASSAQGPYGYTF once TRBJ1-2 NA TRBV7-9
TGTGCCAGCAGCGGACTTTTTACAGGGTTTAATGAGCAGTTCTTC CASSGLFTGFNEQFF NA TRBJ2-1 NA TRBV11-2
TGTGCCAGCAGTTTTGCCAGACAGAGAGGGACCCAGTACTTC CASSFARQRGTQYF NA TRBJ2-5 NA TRBV27
TGCAGCGTCACCAAGCTGATCTCCTACAATGAGCAGTTCTTC CSVTKLISYNEQFF NA TRBJ2-1 NA TRBV29-1
TGTGCCAGCAGTTACTCCCCTAAAGCCCATGAGCAGTTCTTC CASSYSPKAHEQFF NA TRBJ2-1 NA TRBV6-5
TGTGCCAGCAGTGAAAGGTCCGTCGGGCAGACCTACGAGCAGTACTTC CASSERSVGQTYEQYF once TRBJ2-7 NA TRBV6-1
TGTGCCAGCAGCTTAGATGGGCAGGATACAAATGAGCAGTTCTTC CASSLDGQDTNEQFF NA TRBJ2-1 NA TRBV11-3
TGCGCCAGCAAGTGGAATGCGGGCACAGATACGCAGTATTTT CASKWNAGTDTQYF NA TRBJ2-3 NA TRBV5-1
TGTGCCAGCAGCTTAGCAGGGGGCAAAGACAATGAGCAGTTCTTC CASSLAGGKDNEQFF NA TRBJ2-1 TRBD1 TRBV7-2
TGTGCCAGCAGCTTTTTCTCTACTAATGAAAAACTGTTTTTT CASSFFSTNEKLFF NA TRBJ1-4 NA TRBV7-2
TGTGCCAGCAGCTTAGGCCCCCAGCATTTT CASSLGPQHF NA TRBJ1-5 NA TRBV5-8
TGTGCCAGCAGTCGCCATAGTGCCGGGGAGCTGTTTTTT CASSRHSAGELFF NA TRBJ2-2 NA TRBV28
TGTGCCAGCAGCAAAGGGCCAGGGAACTATGGCTACACCTTC CASSKGPGNYGYTF NA TRBJ1-2 NA TRBV21-1
TGTGCCAGCAGCTTAGGGGGAGGGAGAGGGACCTACGAGCAGTACTTC CASSLGGGRGTYEQYF NA TRBJ2-7 TRBD2 TRBV7-2
TGTGCCAGCAGGCAGGGTCCGACTAATGAAAAACTGTTTTTT CASRQGPTNEKLFF NA TRBJ1-4 NA TRBV6-4
TGTGCCAGTCGGGGCCCTAGCAATCAGCCCCAGCATTTT CASRGPSNQPQHF NA TRBJ1-5 NA TRBV2
TGTGCCAGCTCACTTAGGGCCCTCAGCTCCTACGAGCAGTACTTC CASSLRALSSYEQYF NA TRBJ2-7 NA TRBV18
TGTGCCAGCAACCCCCGTGGGGGGGATGGAAAACTGTTTTTT CASNPRGGDGKLFF NA TRBJ1-4 NA TRBV3-1/TRBV3-2
TGTGCCAGCAGTGGGACTAAGCCTAGCACAGATACGCAGTATTTT CASSGTKPSTDTQYF NA TRBJ2-3 NA TRBV25-1
TGTGCCAGCAGCTTCTTTAGCGGGAGTGATACGCAGTATTTT CASSFFSGSDTQYF NA TRBJ2-3 TRBD2 TRBV5-4
TGTGCCACCAGTGATCCTGGACGAGTGGGCTACACCTTC CATSDPGRVGYTF once TRBJ1-2 NA TRBV24-1
TGTGCCAGCAGCTTAGTCTGGGGGTCTAATGAAAAACTGTTTTTT CASSLVWGSNEKLFF NA TRBJ1-4 NA TRBV7-2
TGCGCCAGCAGCCAAGAGGGGCTAGCGGGTAATGAGCAGTTCTTC CASSQEGLAGNEQFF NA TRBJ2-1 TRBD2 TRBV4-3
TGTGCCAGCAGCCAAGCGGACAGCTATTCCTACGAGCAGTACTTC CASSQADSYSYEQYF NA TRBJ2-7 NA TRBV4-2
TGTGCCAGCAGCACAACCGGGGGCGCGGACTATGGCTACACCTTC CASSTTGGADYGYTF NA TRBJ1-2 NA TRBV7-2
TGTGCCAGCAGCCGCCTGTCCGGGACAGGGAATTCACCCCTCCACTTT CASSRLSGTGNSPLHF once TRBJ1-6 TRBD1 TRBV14
TGTGCCAGCAGCCAGTCTGGTAGGGACGTGAACACTGAAGCTTTCTTT CASSQSGRDVNTEAFF once TRBJ1-1 NA TRBV16
TGCAGCGTTGAAGATTCCAGGGACAATAATGAAAAACTGTTTTTT CSVEDSRDNNEKLFF NA TRBJ1-4 NA TRBV29-1
TGTGCCAGTAGGCCGACACGGGACAGGGGAGTGAACACTGAAGCTTTCTTT CASRPTRDRGVNTEAFF once TRBJ1-1 TRBD1 TRBV19
TGCAGCGTTCGAGCCGTGACAGTAGCGAACACCGGGGAGCTGTTTTTT CSVRAVTVANTGELFF NA TRBJ2-2 NA TRBV29-1
TGTGCCAGCAGCCGAGGACCATCCTACGAGCAGTACTTC CASSRGPSYEQYF NA TRBJ2-7 NA TRBV6-5
TGTGCCAGCAGTTTGTTAGCGGAGGTGGGCACAGATACGCAGTATTTT CASSLLAEVGTDTQYF once TRBJ2-3 NA TRBV6-2/TRBV6-3